This note documents a single TCR beta chain sequence. Its antigen is still unknown. Base qualities are missing; no much larger clone stands one base away. Interpreted using the paper, the time point label stands for: cells obtained before transplantation from donor or recipient. CD3+CD4+ and CD3+CD8+ populations were FACS-sorted from unstimulated pre-transplant donor and recipient cells taken from spleen or lymph nodes. The library was obtained by the immunoSEQ multiplex PCR assay. For most patients, genomic DNA was isolated with the Qiagen DNeasy Blood and Tissue Kit and sent frozen to Adaptive Biotechnologies for TCR sequencing. For most patients, genomic DNA was subjected to high-throughput TCR-beta CDR3 sequencing by Adaptive Biotechnologies. Per the original workflow: Adaptive's ImmunoSEQ software was the source of the TCR sequencing data for 15 to 20 patients, while three other patients were processed with MiXCR and VDJtools. CD4 versus CD8 sorting errors were corrected by removing sequences found in both subsets at a frequency ratio below 5:1. Because the origin of CDR3 nucleotide sequences shared between donor and recipient could not be assigned, those sequences were removed. Alloreactive clones required at least 2-fold expansion over unstimulated cells and minimum CFSE-low frequency of 0.002% (template counts) or 0.001% (read counts). A clone was considered mappable if detected in the sequenced pre-transplant spleen, lymph node, or MLR CFSE-low populations of the donor or recipient. The cumulative frequency of alloreactive clones was calculated as a percentage of all sequences, weighted by copy number. TCRdb stores this immuneACCESS table with in-frame sequences only. Part of the clones is absent; in the studies checked, under half of the shortfall reflects unresolved V genes, and no reason is known for the rest. V, J and clone size are those of that table, while D and trimming were read from the DNA. The table for this sample lists nearly 95,000 clones; 93% of them were counted only once. The top ten constitute 1.5% to 2.5% of the sample.

The sample is drawn from a study of graft-versus-host responses after intestinal transplantation (dated by TCRdb to the early 2020s). Broadly, across the study: The transplants that recipients got were multivisceral, liver-intestinal, or isolated intestinal. Alloreactive clones were identified by sequencing pre-transplant mixed lymphocyte reaction products and comparing these products with unstimulated pre-transplant donor and recipient T cells. Rather than being sequenced by the commercial service, samples from three later patients were sequenced in-house on an Illumina MiSeq and processed with MiXCR. A cohort of roughly 25 intestinal transplant recipients, including one retransplant, was enrolled, and 3 patients lacking pretransplant specimens were excluded. All recipients received anti-thymocyte globulin induction followed by maintenance tacrolimus and steroids for 3 to 4 years. A peak of at least 4% donor T cells among recipient peripheral blood mononuclear cells was the definition used for donor T cell macrochimerism. Bulk TCR-beta CDR3 sequencing was used to track graft-versus-host and host-versus-graft alloreactive T cell clones in the graft, circulation and bone marrow after intestinal transplantation.

The full study reports these points: In patients with donor T cell macrochimerism, the allografts had high GvH to HvG T cell clonal ratios. Peak levels of circulating GvH clones were associated with declines in HvG clones early after transplant. The relatively low number and heterogeneity of intestinal transplant patients limited the conclusions. GvH clones turned up in recipient bone marrow, with some appearing earlier in ileal mucosa or blood, a pattern consistent with an intestinal mucosal origin.

For CDR1 and CDR2, the germline V gene lists MNHNS and SASEGT. V gives up 9 bases and J gives up 4 bases, and the segment between their germline ends measures 16 bases. The CDR3 runs 14 amino acids, cysteine and phenylalanine included. Only CDR3 DNA remains: 42 bases, in frame from the first base. Sequences were derived from unstimulated CD8+ T cells sorted from spleen or lymph node cells, sampled before intestinal transplant. The receptor comes from a human donor who received an intestinal transplant. The sequence joins TRBV6-1 to TRBJ1-3; the D gene is unclear. The nucleotides read TGTGCCAGTACGGAGGGCAACTTGGGAAACACCATATATTTT. The encoded protein is CASTEGNLGNTIYF.